What follows are 29 T cell receptor beta chains derived from one specimen sequenced in a study of radiotherapy plus CTLA-4 blockade in lung cancer. Sequencing was performed with immunoSEQ multiplex PCR; in TCRdb, only in-frame clones are kept and a portion is missing. The sample carries 65,000 to 100,000 clones, 75% to 90% recorded once. This sample comprised peripheral blood, obtained from a patient treated with radiotherapy plus ipilimumab. The receptors were gathered from a human donor with non-small cell lung cancer who had stable disease on radiotherapy plus ipilimumab.

The genes are TRBV28 and TRBJ2-1; unclear D gene. Germline-derived CDR1 and CDR2 are MDHEN and SYDVKM. CDR3 size: 12 residues. V lost 7 bases, J lost 0 bases, and 4 bases lay in between. For the CDR3, the DNA is TGTGCCAGCAAAGACTCCTACAATGAGCAGTTCTTC. Translating gives CASKDSYNEQFF. Supplemented by reference TRBV28 and TRBJ2-1, the full variable domain reads DVKVTQSSRYLVKRTGEKVFLECVQDMDHENMFWYRQDPGLGLRLIYFSYDVKMKEKGDIPEGYSVSREKKERFSLILESASTNQTSMYLCASKDSYNEQFFGPGTRLTVL.

The rearrangement joins TRBV6-5 to TRBJ2-7; 8 nucleotides agree with TRBD2. The germline gives CDR1 MNHEY, CDR2 SVGAGI. CDR3 size: 14 residues. The V segment lost 5 bases and the J segment 3 bases; nucleotides outside the gene matches: 6. The CDR3 region has the DNA TGTGCCAGCAGTGCCCGGCGGGAGGACTACGAGCAGTACTTC. It is translated as CASSARREDYEQYF.

This clone has just a few counts. The chain employs TRBV5-1 and TRBJ1-5; D is unclear. From germline, CDR1 is SGHRS and CDR2 YFSETQ. This CDR3 has 15 amino acids. The germline V and J ends were trimmed by 5 bases and 5 bases, with 17 bases remaining between them. The CDR3 nucleotides are TGCGCCAGCAGGCCAAATTTGGGGAATGATCAGCCCCAGCATTTT. Its protein product is CASRPNLGNDQPQHF.

The chain is built from TRBV5-1 and TRBJ2-1; the match to TRBD2 covers 9 bases. This CDR3 comprises 15 residues. Germline V CDR1 and CDR2: SGHRS, YFSETQ. V trimming: 0 bases; J trimming: 8 bases; junction bases outside the gene matches: 6. CDR3 coding DNA: TGCGCCAGCAGCTTGGGGCGCGGGAGGGGGGATGAGCAGTTCTTC. This gives the protein CASSLGRGRGDEQFF. Combining the CDR3 with reference TRBV5-1 and TRBJ2-1 gives the whole variable domain KAGVTQTPRYLIKTRGQQVTLSCSPISGHRSVSWYQQTPGQGLQFLFEYFSETQRNKGNFPGRFSGRQFSNSRSEMNVSTLELGDSALYLCASSLGRGRGDEQFFGPGTRLTVL.

The rearrangement links TRBV7-2 to TRBJ1-6; TRBD1 is a possible D gene (6 bases). The V end was cut by 6 bases, the J end by 1 base, with 10 bases between. Looked up from germline, CDR1 is SGHTA and CDR2 is FQGNSA. This CDR3 region has 15 residues. CDR3 sequence: CASRTQGSYNSPLHF. The CDR3, as DNA: TGTGCCAGCAGAACACAGGGATCCTATAATTCACCCCTCCACTTT.

The gene calls are TRBV19 and TRBJ1-4; the match to TRBD1 covers 8 bases. This CDR3 has 15 amino acids. Germline V gives CDR1 LNHDA, CDR2 SQIVND (reference sequence). V was clipped by 10 bases and J by 0 bases; unmatched bases: 7. The CDR3 spells CATRGQGATNEKLFF. The DNA of the CDR3 is TGTGCCACCCGCGGACAGGGTGCAACTAATGAAAAACTGTTTTTT.

A few counts support this clone. The chain couples TRBV4-2 to TRBJ2-1; D may match TRBD1 or TRBD2 (6 bases each). The V end lost 0 bases, the J end lost 1 base, and 10 bases lay between the germline ends. Germline CDR1 is LGHNA and CDR2 is YNFKEQ. The CDR3 length is 16 residues. CDR3 nucleotides: TGTGCCAGCAGCCAAGAAGGGGGGAATTCCTACAATGAGCAGTTCTTC. Translation: CASSQEGGNSYNEQFF.

V usage is TRBV6-5 and J usage is TRBJ2-7, with D possibly TRBD2 on 6 matching bases. Per germline, CDR1 MNHEY and CDR2 SVGAGI. Trimming left V 2 bases short and J 0 bases short, with 14 bases between. This CDR3 has 16 residues. In DNA form, the CDR3 reads TGTGCCAGCAGTTACGGGTACGGGGGAAGCTCCTACGAGCAGTACTTC. This sequence encodes CASSYGYGGSSYEQYF.

This chain joins TRBV10-3 and TRBJ1-6, with TRBD1 matching 7 bases. The junction had 6 bases not matched to a gene; V was cut back by 3 bases and J by 16 bases. CDR1 and CDR2 (germline): ENHRY, SYGVKD. CDR3 size: 12 residues. CDR3 DNA sequence: TGTGCCATCAGTGAAGTCAGGGGGATTCTCCACTTT. Encoded protein: CAISEVRGILHF.

The chain couples TRBV28 to TRBJ1-2; the D gene is possibly TRBD1 (5 bases). This CDR3 region has 16 residues. Germline-derived CDR1 and CDR2 are MDHEN and SYDVKM. Trimming took off 3 bases at V and 7 bases at J, with 21 bases between the two ends. CDR3 DNA: TGTGCCAGCAGTTTCCTCGTCGACTCAGGGTACGGTGGCTACACCTTC. This sequence encodes CASSFLVDSGYGGYTF.

This chain joins TRBV29-1 and TRBJ1-4, with D hard to call. The length of the CDR3 is 12 residues. The V and J ends lost 4 bases and 4 bases respectively, with 7 bases between them. Germline V gene data show CDR1 as SQVTM and CDR2 as ANQGSEA. CDR3 DNA sequence: TGCAGCGTTGGTTACGGTAATGAAAAACTGTTTTTT. Amino acid sequence: CSVGYGNEKLFF.

Only a few counts were recorded for this clone. V is TRBV19 and J is TRBJ2-7; TRBD2 aligns across 10 bases. Germline CDR1 LNHDA, CDR2 SQIVND (reference sequence). The ends lost 7 bases at V and 5 bases at J; junction bases unmatched: 11. The CDR3 runs 15 residues. CDR3 amino acids: CASKTTAGGLDEQYF. CDR3 DNA sequence: TGTGCCAGTAAAACCACAGCGGGAGGGCTCGACGAGCAGTACTTC.

This clone showed up just once. The chain employs TRBV9 and TRBJ2-1; the D gene is possibly TRBD2 (5 bases). Germline CDR1 reads SGDLS; CDR2 reads YYNGEE. V was shortened by 2 bases and J by 2 bases, with 8 bases between the two germline ends. The CDR3 has 14 residues. CDR3 in amino acids: CASSVSGTYNEQFF. CDR3 in DNA: TGTGCCAGCAGCGTCTCCGGGACCTACAATGAGCAGTTCTTC.

This clone has only one observation. V gene TRBV7-2 combines with J gene TRBJ2-5; 8 bases align to TRBD2. Trimming cost V 5 bases and J 5 bases; bases outside gene matches: 10. Germline V gives CDR1 SGHTA, CDR2 FQGNSA. The CDR3 covers 15 residues. The CDR3 sequence: CASSLGSGAGETQYF. The CDR3 nucleotides are TGTGCCAGCAGCCTAGGTAGCGGGGCCGGGGAGACCCAGTACTTC.

The genes are TRBV11-2 and TRBJ2-3; TRBD2 is a possible D gene (7 bases). Per the germline V gene, CDR1 is SGHAT and CDR2 is FQNNGV. Trimming took 6 bases from V and 3 from J, leaving 19 bases between them. This CDR3 region has 16 residues. CDR3 DNA sequence: TGTGCCAGCAGTCCTAGGGGGGGCAGCTCAACAGATACGCAGTATTTT. Amino acid sequence: CASSPRGGSSTDTQYF.

In DNA, the CDR3 is TGTGCCAGCAGCGTAGGCACTAGCGGGGGTCTGGGTGAGCAGTTCTTC. Its protein is CASSVGTSGGLGEQFF. The genes are TRBV9 and TRBJ2-1, with 11 bases identical to TRBD2. Trimming cost V 0 bases and J 9 bases; bases outside gene matches: 8. The CDR3 totals 16 residues. Germline V CDR1 and CDR2: SGDLS, YYNGEE.

The chain has TRBV6-5 and TRBJ2-1; tentatively, D is TRBD1 (6 bases). The V gene's germline CDR1 is MNHEY and CDR2 SVGAGI. V was clipped by 0 bases and J by 9 bases, with 18 bases between them. The CDR3 is made up of 16 amino acids. The CDR3 loop is CASSYSDGTPAFEQFF. CDR3 in DNA: TGTGCCAGCAGTTACTCGGACGGGACACCCGCCTTTGAGCAGTTCTTC.

The chain joins TRBV15 to TRBJ2-5, with no clear D. CDR1 is LNHNV and CDR2 is YYDKDF in the germline V gene (reference sequence). V was pared by 0 bases and J by 6 bases, with 14 bases between. The CDR3 has 15 residues. This CDR3 reads CATSREEAGRQTQYF. CDR3 DNA sequence: TGTGCCACCAGCAGAGAGGAAGCAGGTAGGCAGACCCAGTACTTC.

This clone appeared a single time. This chain joins TRBV27 and TRBJ1-5; 7 nucleotides align to TRBD1. The CDR3 is 14 residues long. From germline, CDR1 is MNHEY and CDR2 SMNVEV (reference sequence). V trimming: 6 bases; J trimming: 6 bases; junction bases outside the gene matches: 8. CDR3 protein: CASRETGFGQPQHF. CDR3 nucleotides: TGTGCCAGCAGAGAGACAGGGTTCGGTCAGCCCCAGCATTTT.

This chain uses TRBV5-7 with TRBJ1-1; D unresolved. TRBV5-7 is an open reading frame, and its role is uncertain. The CDR3 extends over 13 amino acids. V lost 1 base to trimming and J lost 4 bases, with 8 bases between them. CDR3 bases: TGTGCCAGCAGCTTGATCTTTTCCACTGAAGCTTTCTTT. Translating gives CASSLIFSTEAFF.

The V call is TRBV9, the J call TRBJ2-7, with 8 nucleotides matching TRBD1. Germline V lookup: CDR1 SGDLS, CDR2 YYNGEE. J gave up 5 bases and V 1 base, and 8 bases lay outside the gene matches. The CDR3 totals 15 residues. The CDR3 is CASSVRPGGMDEQYF. The CDR3 coding sequence is TGTGCCAGCAGCGTACGCCCAGGGGGCATGGACGAGCAGTACTTC.

The genes are TRBV5-4 and TRBJ2-7; TRBD2 matches 11 bases. The length of the CDR3 is 18 residues. Germline values: CDR1 SGHNT, CDR2 YYREEE (reference sequence). V gave up 2 bases and J gave up 6 bases; unmatched junction bases: 16. The CDR3 DNA follows: TGTGCCAGCAGCTTTAGGGGACTAGCGGATCCCTGGGGCTCCGAGCAGTACTTC. As protein: CASSFRGLADPWGSEQYF. The complete variable domain, with remaining parts taken from reference TRBV5-4 and TRBJ2-7, reads ETGVTQSPTHLIKTRGQQVTLRCSSQSGHNTVSWYQQALGQGPQFIFQYYREEENGRGNFPPRFSGLQFPNYSSELNVNALELDDSALYLCASSFRGLADPWGSEQYFGPGTRLTVT.

This chain uses TRBV7-3 with TRBJ1-1; TRBD1 matches at 8 bases. The V gene end was trimmed by 2 bases and the J gene end by 5 bases; junction bases not matched to a gene: 13. This CDR3 is 17 amino acids long. CDR1 SGHTA and CDR2 FQGTGA come from the germline V gene. DNA for the CDR3: TGTGCCAGCAGCTTAGTCGGACAGGGCTCGGGACGAACTGAAGCTTTCTTT. Its translation is CASSLVGQGSGRTEAFF.

The CDR3 loop is CASSTWTSVDTQYF. CDR3 bases: TGTGCCAGCAGCACCTGGACTAGCGTAGATACGCAGTATTTT. The V and J genes are TRBV11-1 and TRBJ2-3; 9 nucleotides match TRBD2. V dropped 5 bases and J dropped 5; count of bases not matched to a gene: 5. Germline loops: CDR1 SGHAT, CDR2 FQDESV (reference sequence). This CDR3 comprises 14 residues.

The chain combines TRBV5-4 with TRBJ1-2; 7 nucleotides agree with TRBD1. CDR3 length: 14 residues. Germline V gene sequence: CDR1 SGHNT, CDR2 YYREEE (reference sequence). V was clipped by 4 bases and J by 0 bases; unmatched bases: 3. The CDR3 nucleotides are TGTGCCAGCAGCGGGGGACAGACTAACTATGGCTACACCTTC. Protein: CASSGGQTNYGYTF. Using reference TRBV5-4 and TRBJ1-2 for the parts outside the CDR3, the full variable domain is ETGVTQSPTHLIKTRGQQVTLRCSSQSGHNTVSWYQQALGQGPQFIFQYYREEENGRGNFPPRFSGLQFPNYSSELNVNALELDDSALYLCASSGGQTNYGYTFGSGTRLTVV.

The V and J genes are TRBV28 and TRBJ1-2; tentatively, D is TRBD1 (6 bases). Per germline, CDR1 MDHEN and CDR2 SYDVKM. The CDR3 is 15 amino acids. Trimming pared 6 bases from V and 4 bases from J, leaving 18 bases between. The CDR3 is CASREQGIKGYGYTF. In DNA form, the CDR3 reads TGTGCCAGCAGAGAACAGGGCATCAAGGGCTATGGCTACACCTTC.

The genes are TRBV6-1 and TRBJ1-4; D remains unclear. Trimming stripped 10 bases from V and 7 bases from J, with 19 bases between. CDR3 length: 14 amino acids. Germline V lookup: CDR1 MNHNS, CDR2 SASEGT. CDR3 amino acids: CATITRMGGEKLFF. The CDR3 coding sequence is TGTGCCACCATCACTCGGATGGGAGGTGAAAAACTGTTTTTT.

The gene calls are TRBV7-8 and TRBJ2-1; D is perhaps TRBD2 (5 bases). Trimming cost V 4 bases and J 0 bases, with 13 bases left between them. CDR1 and CDR2 (germline): SGHVS, FQNEAQ. This CDR3 region has 16 residues. CDR3 DNA: TGTGCCAGCAGCTCCAAGGTGGGGAGCTCCTACAATGAGCAGTTCTTC. Its translation: CASSSKVGSSYNEQFF.

The chain joins TRBV6-5 to TRBJ2-1, with no clear D. CDR3 length equals 14 residues. V shed 2 bases and J shed 0 bases, with 5 bases lying between them. Germline lookup yields CDR1 MNHEY and CDR2 SVGAGI. The CDR3 coding sequence is TGTGCCAGCAGTTACGAATACTCCTACAATGAGCAGTTCTTC. This codes for CASSYEYSYNEQFF.